Listed here are 23 T cell receptor beta chains from one sample, sequenced in a study of T cells in Graves' hyperthyroidism and ophthalmopathy. Amplified TCR beta CDR3 regions derived from RNA transcripts. The TCR CDR3 first-round RT-PCR relied on the HTBI primer set. TCRdb fed the multiplex PCR reads into MiXCR, producing one record per CDR3 protein. The sample has under 400,000 distinct CDR3 sequences, around 25% seen once. The sample was blood. These receptors were taken from a man over 45 with Graves' hyperthyroidism.

This clonotype was counted between two and nine times. V is TRBV2 and J is TRBJ2-2, with TRBD2 matching 7 bases. Per germline, CDR1 SNHLY and CDR2 FYNNEI. CDR3 length: 13 residues. V trimming: 8 bases; J trimming: 7 bases; junction bases outside the gene matches: 7. The chain's CDR3 is CASRRLAGGELFF. The CDR3 DNA reads as TGTGCCAGCCGAAGACTAGCTGGCGGGGAGCTGTTTTTT.

This clonotype was seen repeatedly, ten times or more. This rearrangement joins TRBV10-3 to TRBJ2-7; TRBD1 aligns across 8 bases. From germline, CDR1 is ENHRY and CDR2 SYGVKD. CDR3 size: 15 residues. The V and J ends lost 3 bases and 0 bases, in that order; junction bases with no gene match: 4. CDR3 nucleotide sequence: TGTGCCATCAGTGATAGGACAGGGAGCTCCTACGAGCAGTACTTC. Encoded protein: CAISDRTGSSYEQYF.

The rearrangement joins TRBV5-1 to TRBJ1-4, with D possibly being TRBD1 (5 bases). V was cut by 0 bases and J by 4 bases, with 7 bases left in between. The CDR3 covers 14 residues. Germline assignment: CDR1 SGHRS and CDR2 YFSETQ. CDR3 sequence: CASSLGQINEKLFF. For the CDR3, the DNA is TGCGCCAGCAGCTTGGGACAGATTAATGAAAAACTGTTTTTT.

This clonotype was detected ten times or more. In DNA form, the CDR3 reads TGCAGTGCTCCTAGCGGGAGGGCCACAGATACGCAGTATTTT. Its protein product is CSAPSGRATDTQYF. This sequence joins TRBV20-1 and TRBJ2-3; 12 bases fit TRBD2. The CDR3 spans 14 residues. Germline assignment: CDR1 DFQATT and CDR2 SNEGSKA (reference sequence). Unmatched junction bases numbered 2, after V lost 5 bases and J lost 2 bases.

This clonotype was counted many times. The genes are TRBV5-1 and TRBJ2-3; D may be TRBD2 (6 bases). Trimming took off 3 bases at V and 3 bases at J, with 17 bases between the two ends. The V gene's germline CDR1 is SGHRS and CDR2 YFSETQ. There are 16 residues in the CDR3. DNA for the CDR3: TGCGCCAGCAGCTCACTAGCTGAGGTTTATACAGATACGCAGTATTTT. Residues: CASSSLAEVYTDTQYF.

This chain connects TRBV27 to TRBJ2-5, with 8 positions matching TRBD2. V shed 7 bases, J shed 4 bases, and the junction held 5 bases outside the gene matches. CDR1 is MNHEY and CDR2 is SMNVEV in the germline V gene (reference sequence). The CDR3 is 13 residues long. CDR3 protein: CASKRLARETQYF. The DNA of the CDR3 is TGTGCCAGCAAAAGACTAGCGCGAGAGACCCAGTACTTC.

Regarding this clonotype: Since a much larger clone is just one base distant, this may be a read error. The rearrangement uses TRBV7-8 and TRBJ1-5; D unclear. The germline V gene encodes CDR1 SGHVS and CDR2 FQNEAQ. The length of the CDR3 is 12 residues. CDR3 sequence: CASSLGNQAQHF. CDR3 sequence (DNA): TGTGCCAGCAGCCTAGGGAATCAGGCCCAGCATTTT.

The V and J genes are TRBV7-9 and TRBJ2-6; tentative D call: TRBD1 (6 bases). CDR1 and CDR2 (germline): SEHNR, FQNEAQ (reference sequence). The CDR3 totals 13 residues. The CDR3: CVGAASGANVLTF. CDR3 DNA: TGTGTGGGGGCGGCCTCTGGGGCCAACGTCCTGACTTTC.

This clonotype is a singleton in its sample. This chain's CDR3 is CASSMTTGTEQYF. CDR3 sequence (DNA): TGTGCCAGTAGTATGACGACAGGGACCGAGCAGTACTTC. J is TRBJ2-7 and V is TRBV19; 7 nucleotides match TRBD1. Looked up from germline, CDR1 is LNHDA and CDR2 is SQIVND (reference sequence). The CDR3 totals 13 residues. V trimming: 3 bases; J trimming: 6 bases; junction bases outside the gene matches: 5.

This clonotype was detected many times. The V and J genes are TRBV7-9 and TRBJ2-7; TRBD1 agrees at 9 bases. The CDR3 extends over 15 amino acids. The germline CDR1 and CDR2 sequences are SEHNR and FQNEAQ (reference sequence). With 4 bases clipped from V and 1 base from J, the junction kept 5 bases outside the gene matches. CDR3 in amino acids: CASSWPGQGSYEQYF. In DNA, the CDR3 is TGTGCCAGCAGCTGGCCGGGACAGGGTTCCTACGAGCAGTACTTC.

This clonotype was picked up a small number of times. CDR3 sequence: CASSLESGRSSYNEQFF. The CDR3 DNA sequence: TGCGCCAGCAGCTTGGAAAGCGGGAGGAGCTCCTACAATGAGCAGTTCTTC. The chain joins TRBV5-1 to TRBJ2-1; 9 bases line up with TRBD2. Germline V gives CDR1 SGHRS, CDR2 YFSETQ. V dropped 0 bases and J dropped 0; count of bases not matched to a gene: 4. This CDR3 spans 17 amino acids.

This clonotype was found many times. V and J are TRBV28 and TRBJ2-7, with TRBD1 matching 9 bases. This CDR3 contains 14 residues. CDR1 is MDHEN, CDR2 SYDVKM, per germline. V lost 6 bases and J lost 5; bases outside the gene matches: 8. CDR3 coding DNA: TGTGCCAGCAGGGGGACAGGGAGGTTCCACGAGCAGTACTTC. Encoded protein: CASRGTGRFHEQYF.

This clonotype occurred a few times. The chain is built from TRBV20-1 and TRBJ2-7; no clear D. The ends were cut back, 5 bases at V and 2 bases at J, with 16 bases in the middle. CDR1 and CDR2 (germline): DFQATT, SNEGSKA (reference sequence). This CDR3 contains 14 residues. CDR3 residues: CSAADSPYTYEQYF. CDR3 in DNA: TGCAGTGCTGCCGACTCACCCTACACCTACGAGCAGTACTTC.

This sequence joins TRBV5-1 and TRBJ2-6, with a weak D call TRBD1 (6 bases). Germline V gene sequence: CDR1 SGHRS, CDR2 YFSETQ. Trimming shortened V by 5 bases and J by 0 bases, and 18 bases separated the two germline ends. CDR3 size: 18 residues. The CDR3 sequence: CASSLLGQPSSGANVLTF. The CDR3 DNA reads TGCGCCAGCAGTCTCTTAGGACAGCCGAGCTCTGGGGCCAACGTCCTGACTTTC.

This clonotype was counted a few times. The chain has TRBV15 and TRBJ2-1, with 13 bases matching TRBD2. The CDR3 has 16 amino acids. Germline V gene data show CDR1 as LNHNV and CDR2 as YYDKDF (reference sequence). The V and J ends lost 3 bases and 3 bases, in that order; junction bases with no gene match: 2. In DNA, the CDR3 is TGTGCCACCAGCAGGGGACTAGCGGGAAACTACAATGAGCAGTTCTTC. It codes for CATSRGLAGNYNEQFF.

The chain has TRBV7-8 and TRBJ1-2, with a possible D match to TRBD1 (6 bases). Germline CDR1 reads SGHVS; CDR2 reads FQNEAQ. The V end was cut by 0 bases, the J end by 0 bases, with 8 bases between. This CDR3 is built from 15 residues. The CDR3 sequence is CASSLARTANYGYTF. In nucleotides, the CDR3 is TGTGCCAGCAGCTTAGCGAGGACAGCTAACTATGGCTACACCTTC.

This clonotype was detected a few times. The CDR3: CASSPSKDTQYF. Here the CDR3 DNA reads TGTGCCAGCAGCCCCAGTAAGGATACGCAGTATTTT. This chain joins TRBV7-9 and TRBJ2-3; D remains ambiguous. The CDR3 runs 12 residues. Germline V lookup: CDR1 SEHNR, CDR2 FQNEAQ (reference sequence). The germline V and J ends were trimmed by 5 bases and 6 bases, with 9 bases remaining between them.

This chain joins TRBV24-1 and TRBJ1-1, with D perhaps TRBD1 (5 bases). The germline CDR1 and CDR2 sequences are KGHDR and SFDVKD. With 4 bases removed from V and 1 base from J, the gap between germline ends came to 12 bases. This CDR3 comprises 15 residues. Here the CDR3 DNA reads TGTGCCACCAGTGACCTCTCCCAGGGGAACACTGAAGCTTTCTTT. Its translation: CATSDLSQGNTEAFF.

The V gene is TRBV7-2, the J gene TRBJ2-7; 10 nucleotides match TRBD2. The V gene's germline CDR1 is SGHTA and CDR2 FQGNSA. The CDR3 loop spans 16 amino acids. The V and J ends lost 5 bases and 7 bases, in that order; junction bases with no gene match: 14. The chain's CDR3 is CASSRTFTSGITEQYF. CDR3 bases: TGTGCCAGCAGCCGAACATTTACTAGCGGGATAACGGAGCAGTACTTC.

The CDR3 is CASSLRLYPRGAFF. Here the CDR3 DNA reads TGTGCCAGCAGTTTGAGGTTGTATCCACGCGGGGCTTTCTTT. V is TRBV12-3 or TRBV12-4 and J is TRBJ1-1, with unresolved D. Trimming removed 3 bases from V and 11 bases from J, with 19 bases in between. This CDR3 comprises 14 residues.

The rearrangement links TRBV11-2 to TRBJ2-7; possible D gene TRBD2, 5 bases. Trimming pared 6 bases from V and 2 bases from J, leaving 17 bases between. Germline CDR1 and CDR2: SGHAT and FQNNGV. CDR3 length: 15 residues. CDR3 region: CASREEPEGTYEQYF. The CDR3 nucleotides read TGTGCCAGCAGGGAGGAACCCGAGGGCACCTACGAGCAGTACTTC.

This clonotype was recorded a few times. The chain joins TRBV7-2 to TRBJ2-3; a weak D match, TRBD2 (5 bases). The length of the CDR3 is 14 residues. CDR1 is SGHTA, CDR2 FQGNSA, per germline. Trimming left V 1 base short and J 1 base short, with 6 bases between. CDR3 region: CASSLEAGTDTQYF. The CDR3 DNA reads as TGTGCCAGCAGCTTAGAAGCGGGCACAGATACGCAGTATTTT.

The chain links TRBV20-1 to TRBJ2-7; D ambiguous. Trimming shortened V by 7 bases and J by 2 bases, and 9 bases separated the two germline ends. The germline V gene has CDR1 DFQATT and CDR2 SNEGSKA (reference sequence). CDR3 length equals 11 residues. This CDR3 reads CSVERTYEQYF. The CDR3 DNA is TGCAGTGTGGAGAGGACCTACGAGCAGTACTTC.